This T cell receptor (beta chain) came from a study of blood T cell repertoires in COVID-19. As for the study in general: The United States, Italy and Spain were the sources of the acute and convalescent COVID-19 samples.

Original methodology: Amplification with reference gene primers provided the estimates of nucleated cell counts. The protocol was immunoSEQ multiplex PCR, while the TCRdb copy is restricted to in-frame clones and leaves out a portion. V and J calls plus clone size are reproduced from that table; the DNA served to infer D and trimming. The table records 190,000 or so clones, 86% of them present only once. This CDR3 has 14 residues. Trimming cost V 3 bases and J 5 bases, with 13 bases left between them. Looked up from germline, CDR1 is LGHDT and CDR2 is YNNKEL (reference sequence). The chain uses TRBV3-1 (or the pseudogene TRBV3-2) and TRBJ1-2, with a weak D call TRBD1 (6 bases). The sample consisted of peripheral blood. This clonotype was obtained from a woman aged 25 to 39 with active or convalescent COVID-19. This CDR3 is CASSQALTGYGYTF. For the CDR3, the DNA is TGTGCCAGCAGCCAGGCCCTTACAGGGTATGGCTACACCTTC.